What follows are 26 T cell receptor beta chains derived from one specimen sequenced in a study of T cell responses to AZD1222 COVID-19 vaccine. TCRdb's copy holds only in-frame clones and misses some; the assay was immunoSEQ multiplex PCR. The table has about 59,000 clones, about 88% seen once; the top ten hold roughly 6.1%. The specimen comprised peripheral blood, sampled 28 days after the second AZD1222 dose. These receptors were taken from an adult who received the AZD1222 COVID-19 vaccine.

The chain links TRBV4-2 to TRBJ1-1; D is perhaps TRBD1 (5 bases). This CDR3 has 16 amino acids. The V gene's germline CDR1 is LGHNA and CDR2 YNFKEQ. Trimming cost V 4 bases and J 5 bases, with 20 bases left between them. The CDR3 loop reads CASSRIGGVWGTEAFF. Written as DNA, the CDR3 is TGTGCCAGCAGCCGTATCGGAGGGGTTTGGGGAACTGAAGCTTTCTTT.

The CDR3 here is CATPTGVGNEQFF. CDR3 coding DNA: TGTGCCACCCCGACAGGGGTAGGGAATGAGCAGTTCTTC. This sequence joins TRBV6-5 and TRBJ2-1, with 8 bases matching TRBD1. J lost 7 bases, V lost 10 bases, and 9 bases had no gene match. This CDR3 has 13 amino acids. The germline V gene encodes CDR1 MNHEY and CDR2 SVGAGI.

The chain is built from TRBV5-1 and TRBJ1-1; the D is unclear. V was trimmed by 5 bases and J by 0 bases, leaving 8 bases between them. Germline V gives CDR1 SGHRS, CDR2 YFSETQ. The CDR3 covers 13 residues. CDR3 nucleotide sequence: TGCGCCAGCAGTTCCGGACTGAACACTGAAGCTTTCTTT. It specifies CASSSGLNTEAFF.

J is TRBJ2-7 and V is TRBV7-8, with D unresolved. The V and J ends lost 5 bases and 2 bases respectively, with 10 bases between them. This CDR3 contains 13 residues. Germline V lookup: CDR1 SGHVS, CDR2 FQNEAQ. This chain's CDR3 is CASSRPGAYEQYF. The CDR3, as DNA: TGTGCCAGCAGCCGACCGGGTGCCTACGAGCAGTACTTC.

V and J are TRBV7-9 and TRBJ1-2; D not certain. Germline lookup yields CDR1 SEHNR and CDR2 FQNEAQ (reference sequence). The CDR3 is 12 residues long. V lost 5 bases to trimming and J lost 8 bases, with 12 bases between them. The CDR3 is CASSPNTGGYTF. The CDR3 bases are TGTGCCAGCAGCCCCAACACCGGGGGCTACACCTTC.

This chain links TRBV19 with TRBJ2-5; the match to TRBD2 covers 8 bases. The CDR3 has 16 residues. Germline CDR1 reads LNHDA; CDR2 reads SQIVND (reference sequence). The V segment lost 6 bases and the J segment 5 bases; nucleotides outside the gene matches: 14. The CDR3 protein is CASSSYEREPKETQYF. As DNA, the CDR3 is TGTGCCAGTAGCAGCTACGAGCGGGAGCCGAAGGAGACCCAGTACTTC. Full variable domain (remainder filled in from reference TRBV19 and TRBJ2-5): DGGITQSPKYLFRKEGQNVTLSCEQNLNHDAMYWYRQDPGQGLRLIYYSQIVNDFQKGDIAEGYSVSREKKESFPLTVTSAQKNPTAFYLCASSSYEREPKETQYFGPGTRLLVL.

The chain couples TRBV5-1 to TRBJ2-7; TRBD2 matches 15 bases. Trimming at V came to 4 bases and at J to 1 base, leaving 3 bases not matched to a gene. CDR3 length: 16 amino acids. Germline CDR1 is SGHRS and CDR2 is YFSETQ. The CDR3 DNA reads TGCGCCAGCAGCCCGGGACTAGCGGGGGGATCCTACGAGCAGTACTTC. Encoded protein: CASSPGLAGGSYEQYF.

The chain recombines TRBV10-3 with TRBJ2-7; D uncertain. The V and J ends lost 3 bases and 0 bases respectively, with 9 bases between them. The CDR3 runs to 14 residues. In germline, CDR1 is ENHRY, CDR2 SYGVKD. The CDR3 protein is CAISDMGSSYEQYF. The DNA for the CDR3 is TGTGCCATCAGTGATATGGGCTCCTCCTACGAGCAGTACTTC.

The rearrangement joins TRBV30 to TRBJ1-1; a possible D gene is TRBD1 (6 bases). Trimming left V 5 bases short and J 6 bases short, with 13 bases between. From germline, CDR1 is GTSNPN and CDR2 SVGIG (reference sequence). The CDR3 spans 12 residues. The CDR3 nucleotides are TGTGCCTGGCGAACAGGGACCGCTGAAGCTTTCTTT. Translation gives CAWRTGTAEAFF.

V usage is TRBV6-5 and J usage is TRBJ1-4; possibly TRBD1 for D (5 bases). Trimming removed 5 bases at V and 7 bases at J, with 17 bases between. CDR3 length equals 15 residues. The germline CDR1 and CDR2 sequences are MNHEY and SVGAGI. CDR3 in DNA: TGTGCCAGCAGTCCCCGGCAGGGCGTGAGTGAAAAACTGTTTTTT. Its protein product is CASSPRQGVSEKLFF.

CDR3 region: CASSFAFRDDEQYF. Here the CDR3 DNA reads TGTGCCAGCAGTTTTGCATTCAGGGACGACGAGCAGTACTTC. V is TRBV27 and J is TRBJ2-7; D assignment may be TRBD1 or TRBD2 (5 bases each). From germline, CDR1 is MNHEY and CDR2 SMNVEV (reference sequence). CDR3 length: 14 residues. V lost 3 bases, J lost 5 bases, and 14 bases lay in between.

In DNA, the CDR3 is TGTGCCAGCAGTGCCCAGCGGGAGGGGGATACGCAGTATTTT. It specifies CASSAQREGDTQYF. The rearrangement uses TRBV6-4 and TRBJ2-3, with 10 bases aligning to TRBD2. Looked up from germline, CDR1 is MRHNA and CDR2 is SNTAGT. The CDR3 is made up of 14 amino acids. Trimming at V came to 4 bases and at J to 6 bases, leaving 4 bases not matched to a gene.

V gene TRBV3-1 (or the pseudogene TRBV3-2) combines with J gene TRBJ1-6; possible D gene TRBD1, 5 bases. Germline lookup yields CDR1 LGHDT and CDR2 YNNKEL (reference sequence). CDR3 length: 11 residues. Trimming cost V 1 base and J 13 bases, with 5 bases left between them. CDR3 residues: CASSQGGPLHF. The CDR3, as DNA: TGTGCCAGCAGCCAAGGGGGGCCCCTCCACTTT.

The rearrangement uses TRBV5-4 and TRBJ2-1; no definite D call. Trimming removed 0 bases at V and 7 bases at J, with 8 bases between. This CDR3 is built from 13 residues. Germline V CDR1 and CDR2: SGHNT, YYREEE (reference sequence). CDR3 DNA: TGTGCCAGCAGCTTGGGCCCACAGAATGAGCAGTTCTTC. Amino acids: CASSLGPQNEQFF.

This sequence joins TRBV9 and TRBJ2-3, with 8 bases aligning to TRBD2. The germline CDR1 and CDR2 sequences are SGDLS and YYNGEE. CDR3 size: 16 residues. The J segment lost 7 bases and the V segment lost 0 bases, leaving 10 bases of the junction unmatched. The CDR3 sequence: CASSVAGGTQIHTQYF. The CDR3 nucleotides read TGTGCCAGCAGCGTAGCGGGGGGGACACAGATACATACGCAGTATTTT.

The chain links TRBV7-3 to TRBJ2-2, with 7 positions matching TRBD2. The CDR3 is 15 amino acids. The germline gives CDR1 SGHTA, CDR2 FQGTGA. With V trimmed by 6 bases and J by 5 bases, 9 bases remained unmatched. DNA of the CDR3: TGTGCCAGCAGTAGGAGCGGGGTAGTAACCGGGGAGCTGTTTTTT. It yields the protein CASSRSGVVTGELFF.

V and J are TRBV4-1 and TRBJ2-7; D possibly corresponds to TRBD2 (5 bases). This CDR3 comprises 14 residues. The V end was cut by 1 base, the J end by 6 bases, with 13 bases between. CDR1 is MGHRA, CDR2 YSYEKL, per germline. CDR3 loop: CASSQVREGSEQYF. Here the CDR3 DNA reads TGCGCCAGCAGCCAAGTCCGGGAAGGGAGCGAGCAGTACTTC.

The CDR3 region is CASSEPGGIHEQYF. The CDR3 bases are TGTGCCAGCAGTGAGCCAGGGGGGATCCACGAGCAGTACTTC. The chain employs TRBV25-1 and TRBJ2-7, with D possibly matching TRBD1 (7 bases). Germline CDR1 and CDR2: MGHDK and SYGVNS. V lost 3 bases, J lost 5 bases, and 14 bases lay in between. This CDR3 region has 14 residues.

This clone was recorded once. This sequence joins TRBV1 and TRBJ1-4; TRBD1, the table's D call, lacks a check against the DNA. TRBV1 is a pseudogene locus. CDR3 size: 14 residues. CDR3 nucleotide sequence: TGCACCAGCAGCCAATCAGGGGGTGATGAAAAACTGTTTTTT. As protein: CTSSQSGGDEKLFF.

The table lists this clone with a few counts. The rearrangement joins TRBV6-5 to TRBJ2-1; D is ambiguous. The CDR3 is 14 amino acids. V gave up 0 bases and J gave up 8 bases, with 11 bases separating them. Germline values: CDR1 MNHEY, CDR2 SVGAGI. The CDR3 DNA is TGTGCCAGCAGTTACTCGACTGGCGTCGATGAGCAGTTCTTC. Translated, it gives CASSYSTGVDEQFF.

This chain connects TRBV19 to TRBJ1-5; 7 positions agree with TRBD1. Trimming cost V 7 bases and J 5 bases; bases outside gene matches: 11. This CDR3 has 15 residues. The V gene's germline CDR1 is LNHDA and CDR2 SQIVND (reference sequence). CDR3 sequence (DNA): TGTGCCAGTACCACGACAGGGAGTTTCGATCAGCCCCAGCATTTT. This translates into CASTTTGSFDQPQHF.

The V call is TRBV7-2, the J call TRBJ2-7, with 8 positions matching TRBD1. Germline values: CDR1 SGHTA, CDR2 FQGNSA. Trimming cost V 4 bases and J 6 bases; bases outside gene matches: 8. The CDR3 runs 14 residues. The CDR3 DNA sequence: TGTGCCAGCAGCTCCCCGGACAGGGTAGTCGAGCAGTACTTC. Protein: CASSSPDRVVEQYF.

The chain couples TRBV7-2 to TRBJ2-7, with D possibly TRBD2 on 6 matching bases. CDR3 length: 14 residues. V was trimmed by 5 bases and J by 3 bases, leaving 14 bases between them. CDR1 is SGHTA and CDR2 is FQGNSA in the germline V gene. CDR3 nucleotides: TGTGCCAGCAGCCGTAGCGGAAATAACTACGAGCAGTACTTC. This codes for CASSRSGNNYEQYF.

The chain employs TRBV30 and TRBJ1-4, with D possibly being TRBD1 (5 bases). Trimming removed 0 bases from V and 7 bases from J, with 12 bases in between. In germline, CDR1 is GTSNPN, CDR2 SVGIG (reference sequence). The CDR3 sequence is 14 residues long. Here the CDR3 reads CAWSVGQGIEKLFF. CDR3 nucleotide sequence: TGTGCCTGGAGTGTGGGTCAGGGTATTGAAAAACTGTTTTTT.

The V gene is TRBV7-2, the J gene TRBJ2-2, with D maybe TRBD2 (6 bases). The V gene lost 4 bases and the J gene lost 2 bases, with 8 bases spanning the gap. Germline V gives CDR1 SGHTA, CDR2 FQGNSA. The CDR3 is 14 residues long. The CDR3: CASSSTSNTGELFF. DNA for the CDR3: TGTGCCAGCAGCTCGACTAGTAACACCGGGGAGCTGTTTTTT.

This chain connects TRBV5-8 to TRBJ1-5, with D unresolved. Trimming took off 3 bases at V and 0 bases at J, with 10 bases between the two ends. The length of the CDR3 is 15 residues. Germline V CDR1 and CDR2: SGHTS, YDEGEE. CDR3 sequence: CASSSHGYSNQPQHF. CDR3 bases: TGTGCCAGCAGCTCGCATGGGTATAGCAATCAGCCCCAGCATTTT.